This entry lists 19 T cell receptor beta chains sequenced from one sample in a study of response to subunit inactivated influenza vaccine. A single record per CDR3 protein comes from TCRdb applying MiXCR to the RT-PCR reads. The repertoire holds about half a million distinct CDR3 sequences, with 6.5% to 8% as singletons. The sequenced sample was PBMCs from blood, obtained roughly 24 months after vaccination. These receptors all come from a man between 50 and 69 years old who received an inactivated influenza vaccine.

This clonotype was detected ten times or more. The rearrangement links TRBV5-1 to TRBJ2-7; D possibly corresponds to TRBD1 (5 bases). This CDR3 region has 13 residues. Germline V gives CDR1 SGHRS, CDR2 YFSETQ. Trimming took 4 bases from V and 6 from J, leaving 14 bases between them. As DNA, the CDR3 is TGCGCCAGCAGCCTGGACATCGACCTCGAGCAGTACTTC. It encodes CASSLDIDLEQYF.

This clonotype was counted ten times or more. This chain uses TRBV10-3 with TRBJ2-7; D perhaps matches TRBD2 (6 bases). Trimming removed 6 bases at V and 7 bases at J, with 19 bases between. The CDR3 is 14 amino acids. Germline V gene sequence: CDR1 ENHRY, CDR2 SYGVKD. CDR3 sequence (DNA): TGTGCCATCAGGGGCTTGGCGGGGCTTGGGGAGCAGTACTTC. Translated, it gives CAIRGLAGLGEQYF.

The sample holds many counts of this clonotype. This chain uses TRBV6-5 with TRBJ2-3; D call uncertain. Trimming removed 4 bases at V and 4 bases at J, with 6 bases between. This CDR3 is built from 12 residues. CDR1 MNHEY and CDR2 SVGAGI come from the germline V gene. The CDR3 nucleotides are TGTGCCAGCAGTTCGTGGGCAGATACGCAGTATTTT. Protein product: CASSSWADTQYF.

This clonotype occurred many times. V and J are TRBV3-1 and TRBJ2-2, with 7 bases that match TRBD1. This CDR3 is 14 amino acids long. The trim removed 4 bases at V and 4 bases at J, leaving 3 bases unmatched. CDR1 and CDR2 (germline): LGHDT, YNNKEL (reference sequence). The CDR3 DNA is TGTGCCAGCAGCCTACAGGGGACCACCGGGGAGCTGTTTTTT. Protein product: CASSLQGTTGELFF.

The table lists this clonotype with a few counts. The V and J genes are TRBV4-1 and TRBJ1-2; tentative D call: TRBD1 (5 bases). The germline CDR1 and CDR2 sequences are MGHRA and YSYEKL. V lost 2 bases and J 4 bases, leaving 17 bases between the germline ends. CDR3 length equals 16 residues. Written as DNA, the CDR3 is TGCGCCAGCAGCCAATTTTCCACGGACAATCTCTATGGCTACACCTTC. Its protein product is CASSQFSTDNLYGYTF.

The chain joins TRBV11-2 to TRBJ2-7; 7 bases line up with TRBD1. CDR1 and CDR2 from the germline V gene are SGHAT and FQNNGV. The CDR3 contains 16 residues. V lost 5 bases and J lost 2; bases outside the gene matches: 12. The CDR3 DNA sequence: TGTGCCAGCAGCCTTAGACAGGGAAGGCCCACCTACGAGCAGTACTTC. It is translated as CASSLRQGRPTYEQYF. Full variable domain (missing parts from reference TRBV11-2 and TRBJ2-7): EAGVAQSPRYKIIEKRQSVAFWCNPISGHATLYWYQQILGQGPKLLIQFQNNGVVDDSQLPKDRFSAERLKGVDSTLKIQPAKLEDSAVYLCASSLRQGRPTYEQYFGPGTRLTVT.

This clonotype was counted at least ten times. This chain uses TRBV4-3 with TRBJ2-1; 7 bases are shared with TRBD2. Germline V gene lookup returns CDR1 LGHNA and CDR2 YSLEER. This CDR3 comprises 15 residues. V gave up 1 base and J gave up 5 bases; unmatched junction bases: 5. The CDR3, as DNA: TGCGCCAGCAGCCAAGGCGGGAGATCAGACAATGAGCAGTTCTTC. Protein: CASSQGGRSDNEQFF.

This chain's CDR3 is CATSRGRTHTDTQYF. The CDR3 bases are TGTGCCACCAGCAGAGGAAGGACTCACACAGATACGCAGTATTTT. V gene TRBV15 combines with J gene TRBJ2-3; possible D gene TRBD2, 5 bases. There are 15 residues in the CDR3. The germline V gene encodes CDR1 LNHNV and CDR2 YYDKDF (reference sequence). V shed 1 base and J shed 2 bases, with 10 bases lying between them.

This clonotype has ten or more counts. The chain carries TRBV12-3 or TRBV12-4 and TRBJ2-6, with D maybe TRBD1 (6 bases). The CDR3 sequence is 17 residues long. V was pared by 5 bases and J by 0 bases, with 14 bases between. Here the CDR3 reads CASSEGQLYSGANVLTF. CDR3 in DNA: TGTGCCAGCAGTGAAGGACAGTTGTACTCTGGGGCCAACGTCCTGACTTTC.

This clonotype came up many times. CDR3 residues: CSASTYRNLRDEAFF. The CDR3 nucleotides are TGCAGTGCTAGTACCTACCGAAATTTAAGGGATGAAGCTTTCTTT. The chain couples TRBV20-1 to TRBJ1-1; D not resolved. Trimming took 3 bases from V and 7 from J, leaving 21 bases between them. Germline values: CDR1 DFQATT, CDR2 SNEGSKA (reference sequence). The CDR3 spans 15 residues.

This sequence joins TRBV7-2 and TRBJ2-3; a possible D gene is TRBD1 (5 bases). Trimming pared 2 bases from V and 4 bases from J, leaving 7 bases between. Germline CDR1 is SGHTA and CDR2 is FQGNSA. The CDR3 loop spans 13 amino acids. The CDR3 coding sequence is TGTGCCAGCAGCTTACTCAGGGCAGATACGCAGTATTTT. Translation gives CASSLLRADTQYF.

This clonotype has a count of ten or more. The chain is built from TRBV6-2 or TRBV6-3 and TRBJ2-5, with D possibly matching TRBD2 (6 bases). The germline CDR1 and CDR2 sequences are MNHEY and SVGEGT. This CDR3 has 16 amino acids. V was pared by 5 bases and J by 0 bases, with 16 bases between. Written as DNA, the CDR3 is TGTGCCAGCAGTCCGCAAGCGGCGGGGAACCAAGAGACCCAGTACTTC. This translates into CASSPQAAGNQETQYF.

The chain links TRBV7-9 to TRBJ2-5; D is uncertain. CDR1 is SEHNR and CDR2 is FQNEAQ in the germline V gene (reference sequence). This CDR3 is 12 amino acids long. V dropped 5 bases and J dropped 4 bases, with 8 bases sitting between them. CDR3 protein: CASSRAPETQYF. The CDR3 DNA reads TGTGCCAGCAGCCGAGCCCCAGAGACCCAGTACTTC.

CDR3 bases: TGTGCCAGCAGCCGGGGACTAGTCGACGAGCAGTACTTC. It encodes CASSRGLVDEQYF. The chain employs TRBV3-1 and TRBJ2-7, with 8 nucleotides matching TRBD2. Losses at the gene ends were 4 bases for V and 5 bases for J; bases not matched to a gene: 4. The length of the CDR3 is 13 residues. Looked up from germline, CDR1 is LGHDT and CDR2 is YNNKEL (reference sequence).

The chain recombines TRBV6-1 with TRBJ2-3; 12 nucleotides line up with TRBD2. V gave up 10 bases and J gave up 2 bases; unmatched junction bases: 10. The germline gives CDR1 MNHNS, CDR2 SASEGT. The CDR3 covers 16 residues. The CDR3 DNA reads TGTGCCACCAAACGACTAGCGGGGGCCCCCACAGATACGCAGTATTTT. This codes for CATKRLAGAPTDTQYF.

In its sample, this clonotype was seen a few times. Here the CDR3 DNA reads TGCGCCAGCAGCTTGGTGAGACAGACGAACACCGGGGAGCTGTTTTTT. As protein: CASSLVRQTNTGELFF. This sequence joins TRBV5-1 and TRBJ2-2; D might be TRBD1 (5 bases). The germline V gene encodes CDR1 SGHRS and CDR2 YFSETQ. This CDR3 has 16 residues. V was clipped by 0 bases and J by 0 bases, with 9 bases between them.

The V gene is TRBV20-1, the J gene TRBJ2-7; the match to TRBD2 covers 8 bases. Germline loops: CDR1 DFQATT, CDR2 SNEGSKA (reference sequence). V was pared by 6 bases and J by 4 bases, with 8 bases of the junction left unmatched. This CDR3 comprises 13 residues. CDR3 sequence: CSAWAGGIYEQYF. The DNA of the CDR3 is TGCAGTGCCTGGGCGGGAGGAATATACGAGCAGTACTTC.

The chain's CDR3 is CASSADRMAEAFF. CDR3 sequence (DNA): TGTGCCAGCAGTGCGGACAGGATGGCTGAAGCTTTCTTT. V usage is TRBV12-3 or TRBV12-4 and J usage is TRBJ1-1; 7 nucleotides match TRBD1. V lost 5 bases to trimming and J lost 6 bases; unmatched junction nucleotides: 6. This CDR3 contains 13 residues.

V gene TRBV7-2 combines with J gene TRBJ2-1, with D perhaps assigned TRBD1 or TRBD2 (5 bases each). Deletions cut 5 bases from V and 8 bases from J, with 16 bases between. The germline V gene has CDR1 SGHTA and CDR2 FQGNSA. This CDR3 is built from 14 residues. The chain's CDR3 is CASSPVGGQYEQFF. CDR3 DNA: TGTGCCAGCAGCCCAGTTGGGGGTCAGTATGAGCAGTTCTTC. Filled out from reference TRBV7-2 and TRBJ2-1, the complete variable domain reads GAGVSQSPSNKVTEKGKDVELRCDPISGHTALYWYRQSLGQGLEFLIYFQGNSAPDKSGLPSDRFSAERTGGSVSTLTIQRTQQEDSAVYLCASSPVGGQYEQFFGPGTRLTVL.